One and the same sample provided the 13 T cell receptor beta chains below, sequenced in a study of cytomegalovirus exposure and HLA in healthy donors. Use of 60 Vbeta and 13 Jbeta primers characterized the PCR. Sequenced by immunoSEQ multiplex PCR; TCRdb stores in-frame clones only, minus some. Here the sample spans 36,000 or so clones, 80% to 90% being singletons. What was sequenced was PBMCs. The receptor source for this set is a young woman in good health and CMV-seronegative.

This sequence joins TRBV2 and TRBJ2-7; D gene ambiguous. The V and J ends lost 3 bases and 3 bases respectively, with 3 bases between them. The CDR3 runs to 11 residues. Looked up from germline, CDR1 is SNHLY and CDR2 is FYNNEI. CDR3 bases: TGTGCCAGCAGTGATAGCTACGAGCAGTACTTC. Translating it yields CASSDSYEQYF.

This clone has a handful of counts. An end of the junction does not agree with germline; a read error may underlie this. The CDR3 protein is CATHDRSAYGYPF. In DNA, the CDR3 is TGCGCCACCCACGACAGATCCGCCTATGGCTACCCCTTC. The chain combines TRBV10-1 with TRBJ1-2; possible D gene TRBD1, 5 bases. The CDR3 spans 13 residues. Germline loops: CDR1 WNHNN, CDR2 SYGVQD (reference sequence).

V usage is TRBV18 and J usage is TRBJ2-3; 11 nucleotides match TRBD2. J was trimmed by 7 bases and V by 3 bases; bases with no gene match: 12. CDR1 and CDR2 from the germline V gene are KGHSH and LQKENI. The CDR3 has 17 residues. The CDR3 sequence: CASSPSALAGGRNTQYF. Written as DNA, the CDR3 is TGTGCCAGCTCACCCTCTGCTTTAGCGGGGGGGCGCAATACGCAGTATTTT.

This chain joins TRBV5-5 and TRBJ1-5; 9 bases are shared with TRBD1. There are 15 residues in the CDR3. CDR1 and CDR2 from the germline V gene are SGHKS and YYEKEE (reference sequence). V was pared by 4 bases and J by 11 bases, with 13 bases of the junction left unmatched. CDR3 amino acids: CASSPGTGITESQHF. The CDR3 DNA follows: TGTGCCAGCAGCCCCGGGACAGGGATAACGGAGTCCCAGCATTTT.

The chain joins TRBV9 to TRBJ2-3; 7 nucleotides match TRBD2. CDR1 is SGDLS, CDR2 YYNGEE, per germline. The length of the CDR3 is 15 residues. J was trimmed by 0 bases and V by 3 bases; bases with no gene match: 4. CDR3 region: CASSEWGGSTDTQYF. CDR3 DNA sequence: TGTGCCAGCAGCGAGTGGGGGGGTAGCACAGATACGCAGTATTTT.

The chain has TRBV28 and TRBJ2-1; possibly TRBD1 for D (5 bases). In germline, CDR1 is MDHEN, CDR2 SYDVKM. The CDR3 runs 15 residues. V was cut by 6 bases and J by 6 bases, with 18 bases left in between. The DNA of the CDR3 is TGTGCCAGCAGCCCTGGGGCGGCAGACTCCAATGAGCAGTTCTTC. Protein product: CASSPGAADSNEQFF.

V is TRBV6-5 and J is TRBJ1-2, with D possibly being TRBD1 (6 bases). Germline-derived CDR1 and CDR2 are MNHEY and SVGAGI. Between the trimmed V and J ends, which lost 9 bases and 6 bases, there was a span of 17 bases. The CDR3 contains 13 residues. The CDR3 DNA follows: TGTGCCAGTGGTTTCAGGGGAGAGAATGGCTACACCTTC. As protein: CASGFRGENGYTF.

In this sample, this clone turned up once. The chain carries TRBV27 and TRBJ2-1, with D maybe TRBD1 (5 bases). Germline values: CDR1 MNHEY, CDR2 SMNVEV (reference sequence). V was shortened by 2 bases and J by 10 bases, with 6 bases between the two germline ends. The CDR3 consists of 11 residues. CDR3 DNA sequence: TGTGCCAGCAGTTTAGGACAAGAGCAGTTCTTC. It is translated as CASSLGQEQFF.

The chain is built from TRBV11-2 and TRBJ2-7; tentative D call: TRBD2 (5 bases). V lost 1 base and J 3 bases, leaving 13 bases between the germline ends. This CDR3 has 15 residues. Germline V gene lookup returns CDR1 SGHAT and CDR2 FQNNGV. The CDR3 reads CASSLVFGVNYEQYF. The CDR3 nucleotides read TGTGCCAGCAGCTTAGTCTTCGGGGTCAACTACGAGCAGTACTTC.

The rearrangement joins TRBV15 to TRBJ2-1; 10 bases line up with TRBD2. The CDR3 length is 17 residues. Looked up from germline, CDR1 is LNHNV and CDR2 is YYDKDF (reference sequence). The J segment lost 3 bases and the V segment lost 5 bases, leaving 10 bases of the junction unmatched. CDR3 in DNA: TGTGCCACCAGCCCCGGCAAAGGACTAGCGGACTACAATGAGCAGTTCTTC. Its translation is CATSPGKGLADYNEQFF.

V usage is TRBV4-1 and J usage is TRBJ2-1, with 10 bases aligning to TRBD2. V was clipped by 3 bases and J by 8 bases; unmatched bases: 7. This CDR3 has 15 residues. The V gene's germline CDR1 is MGHRA and CDR2 YSYEKL. The CDR3 DNA is TGCGCCAGCAGCCAGGTAGCGGGGGGCCTGGATGAGCAGTTCTTC. The encoded protein is CASSQVAGGLDEQFF.

V usage is TRBV28 and J usage is TRBJ2-5; 7 bases fit TRBD1. The last part of the DNA fits TRBJ2-7 better; the J call may be wrong. The CDR3 is made up of 12 amino acids. Per the germline V gene, CDR1 is MDHEN and CDR2 is SYDVKM. This CDR3 is CASRQGTYEQYF. CDR3 sequence (DNA): TGTGCCAGCCGACAGGGAACCTACGAGCAGTACTTC.

The chain carries TRBV5-1 and TRBJ2-4; TRBD1 matches at 10 bases. CDR1 and CDR2 from the germline V gene are SGHRS and YFSETQ. V lost 4 bases to trimming and J lost 0 bases; unmatched junction nucleotides: 4. CDR3 length: 16 residues. CDR3 region: CASSTGQGLAKNIQYF. CDR3 sequence (DNA): TGCGCCAGCAGCACGGGACAGGGGTTAGCCAAAAACATTCAGTACTTC.